This note documents a single TCR beta chain sequence. Its antigen is unidentified. The table came from immunoSEQ multiplex PCR; TCRdb's copy has only in-frame clones and leaves some out. The data show 100,000 to 150,000 clones, about 82% seen once. The data were taken from a study of cytomegalovirus exposure and HLA in healthy donors. Overall study: The same platform was used for the 120 validation repertoires and the 500 to 700 first-cohort repertoires, a later analysis reported.

Study-level points and caveats: Around 160 TCR beta chains were listed as cytomegalovirus-associated.

Looked up from germline, CDR1 is SEHNR and CDR2 is FQNEAQ (reference sequence). This CDR3 comprises 14 residues. With 4 bases clipped from V and 4 bases from J, the junction kept 6 bases outside the gene matches. This sequence joins TRBV7-9 and TRBJ2-7, with 8 positions matching TRBD2. Sequencing was carried out using PBMCs. The TCR sequence derives from a man aged 18-30 years in good health and CMV-seronegative. This chain's CDR3 is CASSSGTSVYEQYF. For the CDR3, the DNA is TGTGCCAGCAGCTCAGGGACTAGTGTGTACGAGCAGTACTTC.